The clone carrying this TCR beta chain was counted once. This sample stems from a study of blood T cell repertoires in COVID-19. Turning to the study itself: Whether acute or convalescent, the COVID-19 samples came from the United States, Italy and Spain.

This CDR3 region has 18 residues. V lost 5 bases, J lost 8 bases, and 15 bases stayed unmatched. Looked up from germline, CDR1 is SGHTS and CDR2 is YDEGEE. In the source study's methods: Amplified reference gene primers provided the basis for estimating nucleated cell counts. Measured with immunoSEQ multiplex PCR; TCRdb has only the in-frame clones, and not every one. The DNA gave D and trimming, while V, J and clone size come from that table. The table records 310,000 or so clones, roughly 86% of them present only once. The V call is TRBV5-8, the J call TRBJ2-1, with 14 bases fitting TRBD2. The TCR was taken from a woman aged 18-29 years who had recovered from COVID-19. The sample consisted of PBMCs or T cells enriched from blood (not recorded which). CDR3 region: CASRTGLAGGGGRYEQFF. In nucleotides, the CDR3 is TGTGCCAGCAGAACAGGACTAGCGGGAGGAGGGGGGAGGTATGAGCAGTTCTTC.